This TCR beta chain was sequenced in a study of T-cell reconstitution after alpha-beta-depleted transplantation in children. Turning to this clonotype: Antigen specificity is unknown.

Germline CDR1 is LNHDA and CDR2 is SQIVND (reference sequence). The V end was cut by 3 bases, the J end by 7 bases, with 25 bases between. CDR3 length: 17 amino acids. The TCRbeta library was prepared with unique molecular identifiers. Using its own MiXCR run on the PCR reads, TCRdb lists one record per CDR3 protein. The sample holds about 590,000 distinct CDR3 sequences; 13% are singletons and the top ten take approximately 2.1%. Findings and limits, study-wide: Reportedly, roughly two months post-transplant, alpha-beta T cells arose from several hundred expanded graft clones.

The rearrangement joins TRBV19 to TRBJ2-7; D may correspond to TRBD1 or TRBD2 (5 bases each). This specimen was PBMCs, mostly from graft donor cells, taken 360 days after TCRalphabeta/CD19-depleted stem cell transplant. The receptor comes from a male patient younger than 18 who had a stem cell transplant for acute myeloid leukemia, so the T cells may come from the graft donor. The CDR3 DNA follows: TGTGCCAGTAGTATCTCCACGTGGGGCCGGGATGTTAGGGAGCAGTACTTC. Amino acids: CASSISTWGRDVREQYF. Supplemented by reference TRBV19 and TRBJ2-7, the full variable domain reads DGGITQSPKYLFRKEGQNVTLSCEQNLNHDAMYWYRQDPGQGLRLIYYSQIVNDFQKGDIAEGYSVSREKKESFPLTVTSAQKNPTAFYLCASSISTWGRDVREQYFGPGTRLTVT.